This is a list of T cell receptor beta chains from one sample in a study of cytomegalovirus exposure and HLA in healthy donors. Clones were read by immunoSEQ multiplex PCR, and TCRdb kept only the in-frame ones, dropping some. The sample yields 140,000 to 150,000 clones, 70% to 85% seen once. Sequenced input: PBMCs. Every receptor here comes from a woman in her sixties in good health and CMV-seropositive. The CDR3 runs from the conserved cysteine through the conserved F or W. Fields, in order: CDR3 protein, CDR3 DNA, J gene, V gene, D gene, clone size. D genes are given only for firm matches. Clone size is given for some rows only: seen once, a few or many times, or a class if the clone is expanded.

CASSSSGTGAVGYTF TGCGCCAGCAGCTCCTCCGGGACAGGGGCGGTTGGCTACACCTTC TRBJ1-2 TRBV5-1 TRBD1 -
CASSSLGGVNTEAFF TGTGCCAGCAGCTCCCTCGGGGGGGTGAACACTGAAGCTTTCTTT TRBJ1-1 TRBV7-8 - once
CASSQGLSGVLNNEQFF TGCGCCAGCAGCCAAGGGCTTAGCGGGGTACTAAACAATGAGCAGTTCTTC TRBJ2-1 TRBV4-1 TRBD2 -
CASSVGPQDTQYF TGTGCCAGCAGCGTAGGGCCTCAGGATACGCAGTATTTT TRBJ2-3 TRBV7-2 - -
CASSFSGSSYNEQFF TGTGCCAGCAGTTTCTCTGGGAGCTCCTACAATGAGCAGTTCTTC TRBJ2-1 TRBV6-5 - -
CASIQGQGGTGELFF TGCGCCAGCATCCAAGGACAGGGGGGCACCGGGGAGCTGTTTTTT TRBJ2-2 TRBV5-1 TRBD1 few
CASGQTYEQYF TGTGCCAGCGGACAGACCTACGAGCAGTACTTC TRBJ2-7 TRBV19 - -
CASSPRRQSYEQYF TGTGCCAGCTCACCAAGGAGACAGTCCTACGAGCAGTACTTC TRBJ2-7 TRBV18 - -
CASRPGLNSGELFF TGTGCCAGCAGGCCAGGTCTAAATTCTGGGGAGCTGTTTTTT TRBJ2-2 TRBV9 - -
CASSRRDRYSNQPQHF TGTGCCAGCAGCAGACGGGACAGGTATAGCAATCAGCCCCAGCATTTT TRBJ1-5 TRBV7-8 TRBD1 -
CASRWTGQNEQFF TGTGCCAGCAGATGGACAGGACAGAATGAGCAGTTCTTC TRBJ2-1 TRBV27 TRBD1 -
CASSAGASYEQYF TGTGCCAGTAGTGCGGGAGCGTCCTACGAGCAGTACTTC TRBJ2-7 TRBV19 TRBD2 -
CASSYSRSYEQYF TGTGCCAGCAGTTACTCAAGGAGCTACGAGCAGTACTTC TRBJ2-7 TRBV6-5 - once
CASSLWGTGETQYF TGCGCCAGCAGCTTGTGGGGGACAGGAGAGACCCAGTACTTC TRBJ2-5 TRBV5-1 TRBD1 once
CASSQGALETQYF TGTGCCAGCAGTCAGGGGGCCTTAGAGACCCAGTACTTC TRBJ2-5 TRBV28 TRBD1 once
CASSYTDTGTSGMPLAKETQYF TGTGCCAGCAGTTACACGGACACCGGGACTAGCGGGATGCCCCTGGCCAAAGAGACCCAGTACTTC TRBJ2-5 TRBV27 TRBD2 -
CASSLWRELFF TGTGCCAGCAGCCTCTGGCGGGAGCTGTTTTTT TRBJ2-2 TRBV7-2 - once
CASSYGGSAVVVQQFF TGTGCCAGCAGCTATGGAGGGTCGGCGGTTGTTGTGCAGCAGTTCTTC TRBJ2-1 TRBV7-2 - -
CASSDSRDRQGVHEQYF TGTGCCAGCAGTGACTCGAGAGACAGACAGGGGGTCCACGAGCAGTACTTC TRBJ2-7 TRBV6-4 TRBD1 once
CAWQGQGSQPQHF TGTGCCTGGCAAGGACAGGGGAGTCAGCCCCAGCATTTT TRBJ1-5 TRBV30 TRBD1 -
CASSPLPGQGASGYTF TGTGCCAGCAGCCCCCTGCCGGGACAGGGGGCGAGTGGCTACACCTTC TRBJ1-2 TRBV7-9 TRBD1 -
CASSGPGQPSNQPQHF TGTGCCAGCAGTGGGCCCGGACAGCCTAGCAATCAGCCCCAGCATTTT TRBJ1-5 TRBV2 - -
CASSLTLAGGREQYF TGTGCCAGCAGCTTAACCCTAGCGGGAGGTAGGGAGCAGTACTTC TRBJ2-7 TRBV7-2 TRBD2 -
CASRQDTYYGYTF TGTGCCAGCAGGCAAGACACTTACTATGGCTACACCTTC TRBJ1-2 TRBV28 - -
CASSITGGEQYF TGTGCCAGTAGTATCACAGGGGGCGAGCAGTACTTC TRBJ2-7 TRBV19 TRBD1 -
CAWSQRTGRWGETQYF TGTGCCTGGAGTCAACGGACAGGCCGGTGGGGGGAGACCCAGTACTTC TRBJ2-5 TRBV30 TRBD1 -
CASSVTGLNTEAFF TGTGCCAGCAGCGTAACGGGGTTGAACACTGAAGCTTTCTTT TRBJ1-1 TRBV9 - few
CASSLVRSGRETQYF TGTGCCAGCAGCTTAGTTCGGTCGGGGAGAGAGACCCAGTACTTC TRBJ2-5 TRBV11-2 - -
CASSFIGQGAYEQYF TGTGCCAGCAGCTTTATTGGACAGGGAGCCTACGAGCAGTACTTC TRBJ2-7 TRBV5-6 TRBD1 -
CASSFSGSGNEQYF TGTGCCAGCAGCTTTAGCGGGAGCGGCAACGAGCAGTACTTC TRBJ2-7 TRBV7-2 TRBD2 -
CASSVAGPYNEQFF TGTGCCAGCTCAGTGGCGGGACCCTACAATGAGCAGTTCTTC TRBJ2-1 TRBV18 - -
CATSRDREWYYGYTF TGTGCCACCAGCAGAGACCGAGAGTGGTACTATGGCTACACCTTC TRBJ1-2 TRBV15 - -
CASSDGLKPYEQYF TGTGCCAGCAGTGATGGACTCAAACCCTACGAGCAGTACTTC TRBJ2-7 TRBV6-1 - -
CASSVAGQGTNEQFF TGTGCCAGCTCCGTCGCGGGACAGGGGACCAATGAGCAGTTCTTC TRBJ2-1 TRBV18 TRBD1 -
CASSSGTGGQTQYF TGTGCCAGCAGCTCCGGGACAGGGGGCCAGACCCAGTACTTC TRBJ2-5 TRBV6-5 TRBD1 once
CASSLLINTEAFF TGTGCCAGCAGCTTATTAATCAACACTGAAGCTTTCTTT TRBJ1-1 TRBV7-9 - once
CASNPPGSGEQYF TGTGCCAGCAACCCCCCCGGGAGCGGCGAGCAGTACTTC TRBJ2-7 TRBV5-4 - -
CASAQGRGQLYTGELFF TGTGCCAGCGCGCAGGGGAGAGGACAACTCTACACCGGGGAGCTGTTTTTT TRBJ2-2 TRBV19 - -
CASSVVGGANSEAFF TGTGCCAGCAGCGTAGTTGGGGGGGCGAATTCTGAAGCTTTCTTT TRBJ1-1 TRBV9 - -
CASSVSRFRHEQYF TGCGCCAGCAGCGTATCGCGGTTTCGCCACGAGCAGTACTTC TRBJ2-7 TRBV5-1 - -
CASSLAWRDSYGYTF TGCGCCAGCAGCTTGGCCTGGAGGGACAGCTATGGCTACACCTTC TRBJ1-2 TRBV5-1 TRBD1 -
CASSDRLYGYTF TGTGCCAGTAGTGACAGACTCTATGGCTACACCTTC TRBJ1-2 TRBV19 - -
CASSLSTGTGYHYGYTF TGCGCCAGCAGCTTGTCCACCGGGACAGGGTACCACTATGGCTACACCTTC TRBJ1-2 TRBV5-1 TRBD1 -
CAWEGQGYNEQFF TGTGCCTGGGAGGGACAGGGATACAATGAGCAGTTCTTC TRBJ2-1 TRBV30 TRBD1 -
CATLPGQDSYEQYF TGTGCCACCCTCCCGGGACAGGACTCCTACGAGCAGTACTTC TRBJ2-7 TRBV6-4 TRBD1 -
CASSEGTWAGRQDF TGTGCCAGCAGCGAAGGTACGTGGGCAGGCCGTCAGGATTTT TRBJ1-1 TRBV6-1 - once
CASSWGLAGVYDTQYF TGTGCCAGCAGCTGGGGACTAGCGGGAGTATACGATACGCAGTATTTT TRBJ2-3 TRBV7-9 TRBD2 -
CASSPSAGREEQYF TGTGCCAGCAGCCCGTCCGCCGGGAGGGAGGAGCAGTACTTC TRBJ2-7 TRBV9 TRBD2 -
CASSFSLIVEHRSPEQYF TGTGCCAGCAGCTTCTCCCTCATTGTGGAGCACCGGTCTCCTGAGCAGTACTTC TRBJ2-7 TRBV7-8 - once
CAWGRQGIYYEQYF TGTGCCTGGGGAAGGCAGGGGATATACTACGAGCAGTACTTC TRBJ2-7 TRBV30 - -
CASSRGHHGTQYF TGTGCCAGCAGTCGAGGCCACCACGGGACCCAGTACTTC TRBJ2-5 TRBV28 - -
CASSPGQVNNEQFF TGTGCCAGCAGCCCCGGACAGGTGAACAATGAGCAGTTCTTC TRBJ2-1 TRBV7-2 TRBD1 -